One sample yielded the 20 T cell receptor beta chains listed below, sequenced in a study of monozygotic twins with cystic fibrosis (TCRdb year 2021). Library preparation was by the immunoSEQ multiplex PCR assay. This immuneACCESS table, as held by TCRdb, lists in-frame sequences with V and J called but not all clones. Of the missing ones, under half trace to an unresolved V gene in checked studies; the others have no known cause. This sample gives around 23,000 clones in total; approximately 90% of them show up just once. The leading ten clones occupy roughly 0.28% of the sample. Material for sequencing was blood. The receptors were gathered from a girl between 2 and 10 years old with cystic fibrosis.

The chain couples TRBV29-1 to TRBJ1-1, with a possible D match to TRBD1 (6 bases). With 4 bases removed from V and 0 bases from J, the gap between germline ends came to 9 bases. The length of the CDR3 is 13 residues. CDR1 and CDR2 from the germline V gene are SQVTM and ANQGSEA. The CDR3: CSVAQGMNTEAFF. Here the CDR3 DNA reads TGCAGCGTTGCTCAGGGGATGAACACTGAAGCTTTCTTT. The full variable domain, completed using reference TRBV29-1 and TRBJ1-1, is SAVISQKPSRDICQRGTSLTIQCQVDSQVTMMFWYRQQPGQSLTLIATANQGSEATYESGFVIDKFPISRPNLTFSTLTVSNMSPEDSSIYLCSVAQGMNTEAFFGQGTRLTVV.

This clone has only a few counts. The chain employs TRBV6-1 and TRBJ1-3; perhaps TRBD1 as D (6 bases). The germline gives CDR1 MNHNS, CDR2 SASEGT. The germline V and J ends were trimmed by 8 bases and 3 bases, with 14 bases remaining between them. There are 14 residues in the CDR3. The CDR3 region is CASSKGVHGNTIYF. The CDR3, as DNA: TGTGCCAGCTCAAAGGGGGTTCATGGAAACACCATATATTTT.

V is TRBV6-5 and J is TRBJ1-1, with no clear D. Germline CDR1 is MNHEY and CDR2 is SVGAGI. Trimming took 7 bases from V and 2 from J, leaving 14 bases between them. This CDR3 has 14 residues. CDR3 DNA sequence: TGTGCCAGCACTGCTGGGATCCGAAACACTGAAGCTTTCTTT. Encoded protein: CASTAGIRNTEAFF.

This chain uses TRBV29-1 with TRBJ2-3, with D hard to call. V was cut by 3 bases and J by 4 bases, with 11 bases left in between. This CDR3 spans 13 amino acids. CDR1 is SQVTM, CDR2 ANQGSEA, per germline. DNA of the CDR3: TGCAGCGTTGATAGTGTCGGCCCAGATACGCAGTATTTT. Its protein is CSVDSVGPDTQYF.

The chain employs TRBV7-2 and TRBJ2-7; 10 nucleotides line up with TRBD1. Germline V lookup: CDR1 SGHTA, CDR2 FQGNSA. V dropped 2 bases and J dropped 5; count of bases not matched to a gene: 3. CDR3 length: 14 residues. For the CDR3, the DNA is TGTGCCAGCAGCTTACCGGGACAGGGGCACGAGCAGTACTTC. Its protein is CASSLPGQGHEQYF.

CDR3 in amino acids: CASSLDPLGYGYTF. The CDR3 coding sequence is TGCGCCAGCAGCTTGGATCCGTTAGGGTATGGCTACACCTTC. The rearrangement uses TRBV5-1 and TRBJ1-2; D not certain. Germline V gene data show CDR1 as SGHRS and CDR2 as YFSETQ. The V gene lost 0 bases and the J gene lost 5 bases, with 11 bases spanning the gap. CDR3 length: 14 amino acids. Using reference TRBV5-1 and TRBJ1-2 for the parts outside the CDR3, the full variable domain is KAGVTQTPRYLIKTRGQQVTLSCSPISGHRSVSWYQQTPGQGLQFLFEYFSETQRNKGNFPGRFSGRQFSNSRSEMNVSTLELGDSALYLCASSLDPLGYGYTFGSGTRLTVV.

This CDR3 reads CASRLGHREFSDTQYF. The CDR3 nucleotides are TGCGCCAGCAGGTTGGGCCACAGGGAGTTCTCAGATACGCAGTATTTT. This rearrangement joins TRBV4-3 to TRBJ2-3; possibly TRBD1 for D (6 bases). This CDR3 has 16 residues. Looked up from germline, CDR1 is LGHNA and CDR2 is YSLEER. The V end was cut by 6 bases, the J end by 4 bases, with 20 bases between.

V and J are TRBV7-6 and TRBJ2-7, with D perhaps TRBD2 (6 bases). Looked up from germline, CDR1 is SGHVS and CDR2 is FNYEAQ. V was shortened by 7 bases and J by 2 bases, with 18 bases between the two germline ends. The CDR3 contains 15 residues. CDR3 nucleotide sequence: TGTGCCAGCACCCCGGGGGTAGCGACAACCTACGAGCAGTACTTC. It is translated as CASTPGVATTYEQYF.

The chain recombines TRBV19 with TRBJ1-1; D might be TRBD1 (5 bases). The CDR3 extends over 16 amino acids. The germline V gene encodes CDR1 LNHDA and CDR2 SQIVND (reference sequence). Trimming left V 1 base short and J 4 bases short, with 16 bases between. The CDR3 region is CASSIVWGTGGTEAFF. The CDR3 nucleotides read TGTGCCAGTAGTATAGTTTGGGGCACGGGTGGCACTGAAGCTTTCTTT.

V usage is TRBV9 and J usage is TRBJ1-4; 9 bases map to TRBD1. Trimming removed 5 bases from V and 6 bases from J; junction bases left unmatched: 5. CDR1 and CDR2 from the germline V gene are SGDLS and YYNGEE. There are 14 residues in the CDR3. The CDR3 sequence is CASRSGTGYEKLFF. CDR3 nucleotide sequence: TGTGCCAGCAGGTCCGGGACAGGGTATGAAAAACTGTTTTTT.

The J gene is TRBJ1-2, the V gene TRBV19; D gene ambiguous. The germline CDR1 and CDR2 sequences are LNHDA and SQIVND (reference sequence). This CDR3 contains 15 residues. V was clipped by 5 bases and J by 4 bases, with 17 bases between them. In DNA, the CDR3 is TGTGCCAGTAGTCTCGTGCCAGCAAAGATCTATGGCTACACCTTC. It codes for CASSLVPAKIYGYTF. Using reference TRBV19 and TRBJ1-2 for the parts outside the CDR3, the full variable domain is DGGITQSPKYLFRKEGQNVTLSCEQNLNHDAMYWYRQDPGQGLRLIYYSQIVNDFQKGDIAEGYSVSREKKESFPLTVTSAQKNPTAFYLCASSLVPAKIYGYTFGSGTRLTVV.

The rearrangement uses TRBV5-1 and TRBJ1-2; D ambiguous. In germline, CDR1 is SGHRS, CDR2 YFSETQ. This CDR3 comprises 19 residues. V was trimmed by 0 bases and J by 0 bases, leaving 21 bases between them. The CDR3 loop reads CASSLGSIRQLLPNYGYTF. Written as DNA, the CDR3 is TGCGCCAGCAGCTTGGGAAGTATCCGGCAGTTACTTCCTAACTATGGCTACACCTTC. Based on the CDR3 plus reference TRBV5-1 and TRBJ1-2, the full variable domain is KAGVTQTPRYLIKTRGQQVTLSCSPISGHRSVSWYQQTPGQGLQFLFEYFSETQRNKGNFPGRFSGRQFSNSRSEMNVSTLELGDSALYLCASSLGSIRQLLPNYGYTFGSGTRLTVV.

This rearrangement joins TRBV4-3 to TRBJ2-2, with a tentative D call TRBD1 (6 bases). Trimming took 0 bases from V and 0 from J, leaving 17 bases between them. CDR1 LGHNA and CDR2 YSLEER come from the germline V gene. The CDR3 is 19 residues long. CDR3 nucleotides: TGCGCCAGCAGCCAAGATCCCCCCTTTACAGGGACGAACACCGGGGAGCTGTTTTTT. Amino acids: CASSQDPPFTGTNTGELFF.

The chain joins TRBV9 to TRBJ2-1; TRBD2 might be the D (6 bases). This CDR3 region has 17 residues. The ends were cut back, 3 bases at V and 5 bases at J, with 21 bases in the middle. Per germline, CDR1 SGDLS and CDR2 YYNGEE. CDR3 sequence reads: CASSAWGEPQTNNEQFF. In DNA form, the CDR3 reads TGTGCCAGCAGCGCCTGGGGGGAGCCACAGACGAACAATGAGCAGTTCTTC.

This chain uses TRBV30 with TRBJ1-6; D is unresolved. This CDR3 has 17 amino acids. CDR1 is GTSNPN, CDR2 SVGIG, per germline (reference sequence). The germline V and J ends were trimmed by 0 bases and 0 bases, with 12 bases remaining between them. The CDR3 nucleotides are TGTGCCTGGAGTGTACCTGGGGTCAGCTCCTATAATTCACCCCTCCACTTT. This encodes CAWSVPGVSSYNSPLHF.

This chain uses TRBV6-1 with TRBJ1-3, with D unresolved. The CDR3 totals 14 residues. V lost 2 bases and J lost 2, with 7 bases in between. CDR1 MNHNS and CDR2 SASEGT come from the germline V gene. CDR3 sequence: CASSEPGPGNTIYF. CDR3 nucleotides: TGTGCCAGCAGTGAACCCGGGCCTGGAAACACCATATATTTT.

The chain joins TRBV6-1 to TRBJ1-1; 8 bases fit TRBD1. Trimming took 2 bases from V and 4 from J; bases not matched to a gene: 3. The CDR3 covers 14 residues. Germline CDR1 MNHNS, CDR2 SASEGT. CDR3 region: CASSESGGITEAFF. The CDR3 DNA follows: TGTGCCAGCAGTGAATCAGGGGGCATCACTGAAGCTTTCTTT.

This clone was detected once. This chain uses TRBV11-2 with TRBJ1-2; the D is unclear. The CDR3 is 12 residues long. Looked up from germline, CDR1 is SGHAT and CDR2 is FQNNGV. V was clipped by 0 bases and J by 4 bases, with 3 bases between them. The DNA of the CDR3 is TGTGCCAGCAGCTTAGAAGCCTATGGCTACACCTTC. Protein: CASSLEAYGYTF.

The CDR3 loop reads CASRAGQAPYNEQFF. As DNA, the CDR3 is TGTGCCAGTAGAGCCGGGCAGGCCCCTTACAATGAGCAGTTCTTC. This chain connects TRBV19 to TRBJ2-1; no firm D call. The CDR3 spans 15 residues. CDR1 is LNHDA and CDR2 is SQIVND in the germline V gene (reference sequence). The V end was cut by 6 bases, the J end by 4 bases, with 16 bases between.

J is TRBJ2-6 and V is TRBV14; TRBD1 matches 8 bases. Germline V lookup: CDR1 SGHDN, CDR2 FVKESK. The CDR3 runs 19 residues. Trimming removed 0 bases from V and 0 bases from J; junction bases left unmatched: 7. The CDR3 loop is CASSQESGTGHSGANVLTF. CDR3 nucleotides: TGTGCCAGCAGCCAAGAAAGTGGGACAGGTCACTCTGGGGCCAACGTCCTGACTTTC.